This T cell receptor beta chain was identified in a study of memory CD4+ T cells and cytomegalovirus serostatus. As for the study in general: Donors were healthy Belgian adults, under 10 CMV seropositive and 20 to 30 seronegative. Regarding the study as a whole: CMV serostatus prediction reached median AUC around 0.95, or 0.9 with US-trained model.

The CDR3 totals 14 residues. From germline, CDR1 is MNHNS and CDR2 SASEGT. The trim removed 6 bases at V and 3 bases at J, leaving 5 bases unmatched. Original analysis: Out-of-frame sequences were removed, leaving 2,204,828 distinct TCRbeta sequences. Clones were read by immunoSEQ multiplex PCR, and TCRdb kept only the in-frame ones, dropping some. V and J calls and clone size are copied from that table; D and trimming were computed from the DNA. The data hold about 29,000 clones, with around 80% observed a single time. About this clone: Its antigen remains unknown.

Single viable CD3+CD4+CD8-CD45RO+ cells were sorted as the memory CD4+ T cells. The chain has TRBV6-1 and TRBJ1-5, with 7 positions matching TRBD1. The TCR sequence derives from an adult in good health and CMV-seronegative. Sequenced material: memory CD4+ T cells from blood. Here the CDR3 reads CASRGDRANQPQHF. Here the CDR3 DNA reads TGTGCCAGCAGGGGAGACAGGGCCAATCAGCCCCAGCATTTT.